The TCR beta chain described here comes from a study of T-cell memory formation after mild COVID-19. TCRdb itself ran the 5' RACE reads through MiXCR, one entry per CDR3 protein. The sample contains around 370,000 distinct CDR3 sequences, around a fifth of which appear only once. Trimming left V 6 bases short and J 6 bases short, with 18 bases between. The CDR3 length is 15 residues. Comments on this clonotype: Its antigen is not identified.

Study-level findings and limits: Pre-infection memory showed some responding clones, and this suggested that cross-reactive memory joined.

The receptor was derived from an adult woman who had mild COVID-19 (a few samples of this study predate the infection). Cell type and time point are not known. The chain joins TRBV12-3 or TRBV12-4 to TRBJ2-1; no firm D call. Sequencing was performed on PBMCs or a T cell subset sorted from them (not recorded which). CDR3 sequence: CASRVLSRQTNEQFF. Written as DNA, the CDR3 is TGTGCCAGCAGAGTTCTTTCACGGCAGACCAATGAGCAGTTCTTC.